This T cell receptor (beta chain) emerged from a study of human T cells and chemical hapten exposure. The overall study: An area of 2 cm by 1.5 to 2.5 cm on upper inner arm skin received 2% DPC for sensitization.

CDR3 length: 15 residues. CDR1 is SGHRS and CDR2 is YFSETQ in the germline V gene. Trimming left V 0 bases short and J 5 bases short, with 15 bases between. Treatment here: therapeutic diphenylcyclopropenone sensitization with weekly scalp DPC. It was the library that attached unique molecular identifiers to individual cDNA molecules. TCRdb itself ran the reads through MiXCR, one entry per CDR3 protein. The sample has fewer than 5,500 distinct CDR3 sequences; approximately 49% are singletons. The rearrangement joins TRBV5-1 to TRBJ2-7; possibly TRBD1 for D (7 bases). The TCR originated in an adult with alopecia areata. Some clones in this sample may be carry-over from other donors' samples. This table probably holds off-target reads from a library built for another chain. Source: whole blood, taken before DPC sensitization or 2, 6, or about 24 weeks after (not recorded which). The CDR3 bases are TGCGCCAGCAGCTTGGGCGGGACAGTTGTGGACGAGCAGTACTTC. Translating it yields CASSLGGTVVDEQYF. The whole variable domain, remainder taken from reference TRBV5-1 and TRBJ2-7, is KAGVTQTPRYLIKTRGQQVTLSCSPISGHRSVSWYQQTPGQGLQFLFEYFSETQRNKGNFPGRFSGRQFSNSRSEMNVSTLELGDSALYLCASSLGGTVVDEQYFGPGTRLTVT.